This TCR beta chain came from a study of Graves' ophthalmopathy and Graves' hyperthyroidism. Details on this clonotype: The junction does not match germline at one end; this may be a read error.

RNA transcripts were the source from which TCR beta CDR3 regions were amplified. Amplification began with first-round RT-PCR using HTBI primers, then second-round multiplex PCR was performed. One entry per CDR3 protein, called by TCRdb with MiXCR from the multiplex PCR reads. Of 600,000 to 700,000 distinct CDR3 sequences listed, over 40% are singletons. Germline CDR1 and CDR2: SNHLY and FYNNEI. This CDR3 comprises 16 residues. Sequenced input: peripheral blood. The TCR comes from an adult man with Graves' ophthalmopathy. The V call is TRBV2, the J call TRBJ2-7, with D possibly TRBD1 on 6 matching bases. The chain's CDR3 is CTSSPLGTRASYEQYF. The CDR3 DNA follows: TGTACCAGCAGTCCCCTTGGGACACGCGCTTCCTACGAGCAGTACTTC.